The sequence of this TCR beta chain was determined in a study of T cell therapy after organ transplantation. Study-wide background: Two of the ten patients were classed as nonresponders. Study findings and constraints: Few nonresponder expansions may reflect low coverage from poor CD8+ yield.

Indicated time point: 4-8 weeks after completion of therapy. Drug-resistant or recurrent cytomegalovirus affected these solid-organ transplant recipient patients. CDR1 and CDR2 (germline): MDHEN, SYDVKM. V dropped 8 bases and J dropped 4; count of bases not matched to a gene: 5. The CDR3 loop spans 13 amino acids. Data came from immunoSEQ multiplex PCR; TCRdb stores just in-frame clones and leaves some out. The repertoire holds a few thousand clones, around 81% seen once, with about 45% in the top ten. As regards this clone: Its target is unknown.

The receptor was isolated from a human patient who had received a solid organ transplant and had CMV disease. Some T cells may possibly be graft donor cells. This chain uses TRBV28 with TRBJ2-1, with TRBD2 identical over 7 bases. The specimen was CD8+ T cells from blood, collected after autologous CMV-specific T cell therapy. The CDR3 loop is CASRLAGYNEQFF. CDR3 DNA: TGTGCCAGCCGCTTAGCGGGTTACAATGAGCAGTTCTTC.